This TCR beta chain was sequenced in a study of identical twins. General observations from the study: Cross-sectional statistics underpinned the conclusions; the same donors were not followed.

TCRdb recomputed calls from the 5' RACE reads with MiXCR, one row per CDR3 protein. The data show about 530,000 distinct CDR3 sequences, roughly 15% seen once. This CDR3 is built from 18 residues. CDR1 is MNHEY, CDR2 SMNVEV, per germline (reference sequence). V shed 5 bases and J 4 bases; nucleotides not matched to a gene: 15. This clonotype has just one count. Its antigen is as yet unknown. The same data also contributed to another study, on yellow fever vaccine responses in identical twins.

This sequence joins TRBV27 and TRBJ2-1; the match to TRBD2 covers 9 bases. The material sequenced was CD4+ T cells sorted from blood. This clonotype originated in a woman between 18 and 29 years old in good health. For the CDR3, the DNA is TGTGCCAGCAGTCAGCGTGGCGGGGGGGTCTCCAGATACAATGAGCAGTTCTTC. It specifies CASSQRGGGVSRYNEQFF.